The source of this T cell receptor beta chain is a study of metastatic and nonmetastatic thyroid tumors. Study-level background: Blood and tumor or nodule tissue repertoires from malignant and benign thyroid patients were compared. Study-wide points: Significantly greater TCR beta diversity was reportedly found in malignant thyroid tumors than in benign nodules (in blood and tumor).

TCRdb called clones again from the PCR reads with MiXCR. Of some 90,000 clones listed, roughly 8.6% were seen once; the top ten hold around 9.2%. Comment on this clone: The antigen is not known.

Nobody among the patients had been given any treatment before thyroid surgery. Germline CDR1 LGHDT, CDR2 YNNKEL (reference sequence). Trimming removed 2 bases at V and 5 bases at J, with 6 bases between. This CDR3 spans 13 amino acids. The genes are TRBV3-1 and TRBJ1-4; D is unresolved. Sequenced input: blood. The receptor was isolated from a female donor with papillary thyroid cancer or a benign thyroid nodule (not recorded which). Some clones in this sample may be carry-over from other donors' samples. The CDR3 nucleotides are TGTGCCAGCAGCCAAACAGCAAATGAAAAACTGTTTTTT. Its translation: CASSQTANEKLFF.